This T cell receptor (beta chain) was sequenced in a study of identical twins. TCRdb reanalysed the 5' RACE reads using MiXCR and keeps one entry per CDR3 protein. Of about 220,000 distinct CDR3 sequences in the sample, around 6.9% are singletons; the top ten hold 1.9%. Study outcomes and limitations: Abundant beta clonotypes from cord blood had fewer insertions, unlike memory repertoires, which showed none.

There are a few counts of this clonotype. Its antigen is as yet unknown. There are 15 residues in the CDR3. CDR1 SGHDN and CDR2 FVKESK come from the germline V gene. V was pared by 2 bases and J by 2 bases, with 12 bases between. The same data also went into a second study, on yellow fever vaccine responses in identical twins.

The specimen was memory (CD45RO+) T cells sorted from blood. The chain couples TRBV14 to TRBJ2-5; D may be TRBD1 (5 bases). The clonotype originates from a woman younger than 35 in good health. The CDR3 reads CASSQIGQGQETQYF. The CDR3, as DNA: TGTGCCAGCAGCCAAATCGGGCAGGGACAAGAGACCCAGTACTTC. Combining the CDR3 with reference TRBV14 and TRBJ2-5 gives the whole variable domain EAGVTQFPSHSVIEKGQTVTLRCDPISGHDNLYWYRRVMGKEIKFLLHFVKESKQDESGMPNNRFLAERTGGTYSTLKVQPAELEDSGVYFCASSQIGQGQETQYFGPGTRLLVL.